The entry below describes one T cell receptor (beta chain). TCRdb's copy holds only in-frame clones and misses some; the assay was immunoSEQ multiplex PCR. The sample comprises around 63,000 clones, 85% to 95% of which are singletons, and just over 3% rests with the top ten. CDR1 is SGHTA, CDR2 FQGNSA, per germline. The CDR3 runs to 16 residues. The ends were cut back, 0 bases at V and 3 bases at J, with 14 bases in the middle. This entry comes from a study of T cell changes during pregnancy in multiple sclerosis. Sequencing used CD8+ T cells from peripheral blood mononuclear cells, obtained in the third trimester of pregnancy. The chain joins TRBV7-2 to TRBJ1-1, with a tentative D call TRBD1 (6 bases). The sequence was collected from a female donor in good health, enrolled as a control in a pregnancy study. DNA for the CDR3: TGTGCCAGCAGCTTAGCCTACAGGGCGCCGGACACTGAAGCTTTCTTT. Its translation: CASSLAYRAPDTEAFF.